These 29 T cell receptor beta chains share one sample of origin, sequenced in a study of cytomegalovirus exposure and HLA in healthy donors. This PCR relied on a set of 60 Vbeta primers and 13 Jbeta primers. Clones were read by immunoSEQ multiplex PCR, and TCRdb kept only the in-frame ones, dropping some. The sample includes approximately 83,000 clones, around 84% seen only once; the top ten take around 2%. The sample consisted of PBMCs. These receptors originate from a young man in good health and CMV-seronegative.

This chain uses TRBV6-1 with TRBJ1-5, with D perhaps matching TRBD1 (5 bases). The CDR3 has 13 amino acids. Trimming took off 5 bases at V and 5 bases at J, with 10 bases between the two ends. Germline V gene data show CDR1 as MNHNS and CDR2 as SASEGT. CDR3 nucleotides: TGTGCCAGCAGTTATCAGGGTCATCAGCCCCAGCATTTT. Translating it yields CASSYQGHQPQHF.

This clone was seen a handful of times. DNA of the CDR3: TGTGCCAGCAGCCAATTCTCCGGGACTCATAACCAAGAGACCCAGTACTTC. It codes for CASSQFSGTHNQETQYF. V and J are TRBV11-2 and TRBJ2-5; TRBD2 might be the D (6 bases). The CDR3 is made up of 17 amino acids. Trimming cost V 5 bases and J 0 bases, with 19 bases left between them. The V gene's germline CDR1 is SGHAT and CDR2 FQNNGV.

This clone was observed a few times. This chain connects TRBV7-6 to TRBJ2-6; D is undetermined. V lost 5 bases, J lost 2 bases, and 7 bases lay in between. The CDR3 spans 14 residues. Germline V gene lookup returns CDR1 SGHVS and CDR2 FNYEAQ. CDR3 region: CASSANPGANVLTF. DNA for the CDR3: TGTGCCAGCAGCGCGAATCCTGGGGCCAACGTCCTGACTTTC.

This clone showed up just once. The chain joins TRBV6-5 to TRBJ1-2, with D unresolved. V lost 5 bases and J lost 8, with 15 bases in between. This CDR3 contains 13 residues. Per germline, CDR1 MNHEY and CDR2 SVGAGI. The CDR3 spells CASSLVMYEGYTF. The CDR3 DNA reads as TGTGCCAGCAGTCTGGTGATGTATGAGGGCTACACCTTC.

This clone came up a few times. The chain recombines TRBV9 with TRBJ1-2; the D gene is possibly TRBD1 (6 bases). Between the trimmed V and J ends, which lost 0 bases and 1 base, there was a span of 13 bases. Germline V gene lookup returns CDR1 SGDLS and CDR2 YYNGEE. This CDR3 has 16 amino acids. CDR3 loop: CASSVDWTEDNYGYTF. In nucleotides, the CDR3 is TGTGCCAGCAGCGTAGACTGGACAGAGGATAACTATGGCTACACCTTC.

This clone was counted a few times. The rearrangement joins TRBV7-8 to TRBJ1-4, with 8 bases lining up with TRBD1. Unmatched junction bases numbered 10, after V lost 5 bases and J lost 8 bases. The CDR3 is made up of 15 amino acids. Per the germline V gene, CDR1 is SGHVS and CDR2 is FQNEAQ. CDR3 amino acids: CASSPRQGRAEKLFF. The CDR3 nucleotides are TGTGCCAGCAGCCCTCGACAGGGGAGGGCGGAAAAACTGTTTTTT.

J is TRBJ2-1 and V is TRBV10-2; D possibly corresponds to TRBD1 (6 bases). With 3 bases removed from V and 6 bases from J, the gap between germline ends came to 6 bases. The CDR3 runs to 12 residues. Germline assignment: CDR1 WSHSY and CDR2 SAAADI. The CDR3 reads CASSEQGNEQFF. Here the CDR3 DNA reads TGCGCCAGCAGTGAACAGGGCAATGAGCAGTTCTTC.

This chain uses TRBV4-2 with TRBJ2-2; no definite D call. The V and J ends lost 6 bases and 0 bases respectively, with 17 bases between them. Germline CDR1 is LGHNA and CDR2 is YNFKEQ. This CDR3 has 17 amino acids. DNA of the CDR3: TGTGCCAGCAGTCCAGAGGTAGACGGCGCGAACACCGGGGAGCTGTTTTTT. Residues: CASSPEVDGANTGELFF.

This chain joins TRBV7-9 and TRBJ1-6; TRBD1 agrees at 8 bases. J gave up 9 bases and V 1 base, and 5 bases lay outside the gene matches. This CDR3 is built from 15 residues. The germline CDR1 and CDR2 sequences are SEHNR and FQNEAQ (reference sequence). CDR3 bases: TGTGCCAGCAGCTTAGGACCAGGGGGCAGTTCACCCCTCCACTTT. This gives the protein CASSLGPGGSSPLHF.

The chain is built from TRBV19 and TRBJ2-1, with a tentative D call TRBD2 (6 bases). Germline V lookup: CDR1 LNHDA, CDR2 SQIVND (reference sequence). V lost 5 bases to trimming and J lost 5 bases, with 16 bases between them. The CDR3 has 15 residues. DNA of the CDR3: TGTGCCAGTAGTGCCATATCCGGGGGAAACAATGAGCAGTTCTTC. Protein sequence: CASSAISGGNNEQFF.

This sequence joins TRBV7-6 and TRBJ1-3, with unresolved D. Germline CDR1 and CDR2: SGHVS and FNYEAQ. Trimming pared 4 bases from V and 0 bases from J, leaving 13 bases between. The CDR3 is made up of 16 amino acids. The CDR3 reads CASSSRTGSSGNTIYF. The DNA for the CDR3 is TGTGCCAGCAGCTCCCGGACGGGGAGCTCTGGAAACACCATATATTTT.

V gene TRBV6-5 combines with J gene TRBJ1-4; TRBD1 agrees at 10 bases. V gave up 2 bases and J gave up 6 bases; unmatched junction bases: 6. The CDR3 totals 16 residues. CDR1 MNHEY and CDR2 SVGAGI come from the germline V gene. CDR3 protein: CASSYIAGTGDEKLFF. Written as DNA, the CDR3 is TGTGCCAGCAGTTACATCGCCGGGACAGGGGATGAAAAACTGTTTTTT.

V usage is TRBV9 and J usage is TRBJ1-2, with 10 bases identical to TRBD1. With 4 bases clipped from V and 5 bases from J, the junction kept 8 bases outside the gene matches. The CDR3 loop spans 15 amino acids. Germline V gives CDR1 SGDLS, CDR2 YYNGEE. DNA for the CDR3: TGTGCCAGCAGCCCTCAAGGGACAGGGGTTTATGGCTACACCTTC. It encodes CASSPQGTGVYGYTF.

This chain joins TRBV6-1 and TRBJ2-7, with 15 bases aligning to TRBD2. The CDR3 extends over 14 amino acids. V trimming: 8 bases; J trimming: 5 bases; junction bases outside the gene matches: 4. Germline V lookup: CDR1 MNHNS, CDR2 SASEGT. CDR3 amino acids: CASGTSGGLNEQYF. CDR3 DNA: TGTGCCAGCGGGACTAGCGGGGGGCTGAACGAGCAGTACTTC.

The chain couples TRBV5-1 to TRBJ2-1, with TRBD2 matching over 15 bases. Germline-derived CDR1 and CDR2 are SGHRS and YFSETQ. The CDR3 totals 17 residues. The V gene end was trimmed by 4 bases and the J gene end by 4 bases; junction bases not matched to a gene: 6. CDR3 sequence: CASSPGTSGGSYNEQFF. The CDR3 DNA is TGCGCCAGCAGCCCCGGGACTAGCGGGGGGTCATACAATGAGCAGTTCTTC. Based on the CDR3 plus reference TRBV5-1 and TRBJ2-1, the full variable domain is KAGVTQTPRYLIKTRGQQVTLSCSPISGHRSVSWYQQTPGQGLQFLFEYFSETQRNKGNFPGRFSGRQFSNSRSEMNVSTLELGDSALYLCASSPGTSGGSYNEQFFGPGTRLTVL.

The chain is built from TRBV19 and TRBJ2-1, with D possibly TRBD1 on 6 matching bases. Trimming shortened V by 3 bases and J by 10 bases, and 7 bases separated the two germline ends. The CDR3 is made up of 11 amino acids. The V gene's germline CDR1 is LNHDA and CDR2 SQIVND (reference sequence). CDR3 nucleotide sequence: TGTGCCAGTAGTATGACAGGAGAGCAGTTCTTC. This gives the protein CASSMTGEQFF.

This chain's CDR3 is CASSSQNRDRGNSGANVLTF. The CDR3 DNA reads as TGCGCCAGCAGCTCTCAAAACCGGGACAGGGGAAACTCTGGGGCCAACGTCCTGACTTTC. V usage is TRBV5-1 and J usage is TRBJ2-6; 10 bases align to TRBD1. The CDR3 sequence is 20 residues long. The ends lost 3 bases at V and 0 bases at J; junction bases unmatched: 12. CDR1 and CDR2 (germline): SGHRS, YFSETQ. Complete variable domain (other parts from reference TRBV5-1 and TRBJ2-6): KAGVTQTPRYLIKTRGQQVTLSCSPISGHRSVSWYQQTPGQGLQFLFEYFSETQRNKGNFPGRFSGRQFSNSRSEMNVSTLELGDSALYLCASSSQNRDRGNSGANVLTFGAGSRLTVL.

This clone has a single count. This rearrangement joins TRBV9 to TRBJ1-1; 10 bases line up with TRBD1. Germline V gene lookup returns CDR1 SGDLS and CDR2 YYNGEE. V dropped 3 bases and J dropped 8; count of bases not matched to a gene: 7. The CDR3 is 14 residues long. The CDR3 is CASSATTGGMEAFF. DNA of the CDR3: TGTGCCAGCAGCGCTACGACAGGGGGCATGGAAGCTTTCTTT.

The rearrangement uses TRBV19 and TRBJ1-2, with 7 bases that match TRBD1. The CDR3 consists of 15 residues. V trimming: 6 bases; J trimming: 5 bases; junction bases outside the gene matches: 12. The germline V gene encodes CDR1 LNHDA and CDR2 SQIVND (reference sequence). Here the CDR3 reads CASRLARTGDYGYTF. Here the CDR3 DNA reads TGTGCCAGTAGGCTGGCCCGGACAGGAGATTATGGCTACACCTTC.

The genes are TRBV6-1 and TRBJ2-3; D is unclear. The V gene lost 6 bases and the J gene lost 3 bases, with 10 bases spanning the gap. Germline lookup yields CDR1 MNHNS and CDR2 SASEGT. The CDR3 extends over 13 amino acids. The CDR3 nucleotides are TGTGCCAGCAGGTCCCCATTGACAGATACGCAGTATTTT. Amino acid sequence: CASRSPLTDTQYF.

This chain connects TRBV11-2 to TRBJ1-3, with D possibly TRBD1 on 5 matching bases. The germline V gene encodes CDR1 SGHAT and CDR2 FQNNGV. V lost 3 bases, J lost 1 base, and 10 bases lay in between. The CDR3 is made up of 15 amino acids. Written as DNA, the CDR3 is TGTGCCAGCAGCTTTACAGGCCAATCTGGAAACACCATATATTTT. It is translated as CASSFTGQSGNTIYF. Supplemented by reference TRBV11-2 and TRBJ1-3, the full variable domain reads EAGVAQSPRYKIIEKRQSVAFWCNPISGHATLYWYQQILGQGPKLLIQFQNNGVVDDSQLPKDRFSAERLKGVDSTLKIQPAKLEDSAVYLCASSFTGQSGNTIYFGEGSWLTVV.

This clone has more than one count but fewer than ten. The rearrangement uses TRBV11-2 and TRBJ1-1; 8 nucleotides align to TRBD1. V trimming: 4 bases; J trimming: 1 base; junction bases outside the gene matches: 5. CDR1 and CDR2 from the germline V gene are SGHAT and FQNNGV. The CDR3 has 15 amino acids. CDR3 sequence reads: CASSSPGTGNTEAFF. The CDR3 DNA is TGTGCCAGCAGCTCCCCCGGGACAGGGAACACTGAAGCTTTCTTT.

A single count supports this clone. This chain links TRBV27 with TRBJ1-3, with D hard to call. V was cut by 2 bases and J by 8 bases, with 16 bases left in between. The germline V gene encodes CDR1 MNHEY and CDR2 SMNVEV (reference sequence). This CDR3 contains 15 residues. CDR3 DNA sequence: TGTGCCAGCAGTTTAGACCCCTGGACGGGAGACACCATATATTTT. As protein: CASSLDPWTGDTIYF.

CDR3 loop: CASGLVQEFVFGYTF. CDR3 DNA: TGTGCTAGTGGTTTGGTACAGGAGTTTGTTTTTGGGTACACCTTC. This rearrangement joins TRBV12-5 to TRBJ1-2; a weak D match, TRBD1 (5 bases). The CDR3 extends over 15 amino acids. Trimming cost V 0 bases and J 11 bases, with 19 bases left between them. CDR1 and CDR2 (germline): LGHNT, FRNRAP.

The chain joins TRBV2 to TRBJ1-1; no reliable D call. Germline lookup yields CDR1 SNHLY and CDR2 FYNNEI. The CDR3 spans 15 residues. The V and J ends lost 3 bases and 1 base respectively, with 12 bases between them. CDR3 sequence reads: CASSDGVRRNTEAFF. The CDR3 DNA sequence: TGTGCCAGCAGTGACGGGGTCCGGAGGAACACTGAAGCTTTCTTT.

The chain joins TRBV5-1 to TRBJ2-1; 8 bases agree with TRBD1. Germline loops: CDR1 SGHRS, CDR2 YFSETQ. This CDR3 has 14 amino acids. V gave up 3 bases and J gave up 5 bases; unmatched junction bases: 4. CDR3 in amino acids: CASSSGQVNNEQFF. For the CDR3, the DNA is TGCGCCAGCAGCTCGGGACAGGTTAACAATGAGCAGTTCTTC.

This clone showed up just a few times. The chain recombines TRBV10-3 with TRBJ2-4; possibly TRBD1 for D (6 bases). V gave up 10 bases and J gave up 5 bases, with 21 bases separating them. Germline lookup yields CDR1 ENHRY and CDR2 SYGVKD. The CDR3 is made up of 15 amino acids. This CDR3 reads CAKGIGGPPENIQYF. CDR3 nucleotide sequence: TGTGCCAAGGGCATAGGGGGTCCCCCGGAAAACATTCAGTACTTC.

The chain carries TRBV18 and TRBJ2-7, with 11 bases lining up with TRBD1. This CDR3 comprises 16 residues. Looked up from germline, CDR1 is KGHSH and CDR2 is LQKENI. Trimming at V came to 2 bases and at J to 5 bases, leaving 8 bases not matched to a gene. CDR3 DNA sequence: TGTGCCAGCTCACCATTCCTCGGGACAGGGGGAGACGAGCAGTACTTC. It yields the protein CASSPFLGTGGDEQYF.

The V and J genes are TRBV5-1 and TRBJ1-2; D uncertain. The CDR3 is 14 residues long. Germline V gene sequence: CDR1 SGHRS, CDR2 YFSETQ. V shed 2 bases and J shed 4 bases, with 12 bases lying between them. CDR3 amino acids: CASSFTDLGYGYTF. CDR3 DNA: TGCGCCAGCAGCTTTACCGATCTCGGCTATGGCTACACCTTC.